The clone carrying this TCR beta chain was detected only a few times. Antigen specificity is unknown. TCRdb called the reads again in MiXCR, with one record for every CDR3 protein. The sample lists hundreds of thousands of distinct CDR3 sequences, 8% to 9.5% occurring once. The data derive from a study of T cell repertoires in cytomegalovirus infection. Whole-study context: Public TCR beta signatures were indicative of both CMV infection and a matching HLA type.

Study-wide points: In two of eight donors, the top clonotype was HLA-C-restricted CMV-specific. Identification of carriers of CMV plus the relevant HLA was performed using cumulative public TCR beta family frequency.

The sequencing input was PBMCs. This TCR was sampled from a human donor in good health (CMV status not recorded). Some clones in this sample may be carry-over from other donors' samples.

CDR3 sequence: CSVAPAGGARNTEAFF. The CDR3 DNA is TGCAGCGTTGCCCCGGCGGGGGGGGCTAGAAACACTGAAGCTTTCTTT. The gene calls are TRBV29-1 and TRBJ1-1; a weak D match, TRBD1 (6 bases). The CDR3 loop spans 16 amino acids. V shed 4 bases and J shed 2 bases, with 20 bases lying between them. Germline values: CDR1 SQVTM, CDR2 ANQGSEA.